Listed below are T cell receptor beta chains from one sample, sequenced in a study of Graves' ophthalmopathy and Graves' hyperthyroidism. MiXCR was run by TCRdb on the multiplex PCR reads, yielding one entry per CDR3 protein. The sample records 500,000 to 800,000 distinct CDR3 sequences, approximately 39% being singletons. The sequenced sample was peripheral blood. The receptors stem from an adult man with Graves' ophthalmopathy. CDR3s include the opening cysteine and the closing phenylalanine or tryptophan. Fields, in order: clone size, D gene, J gene, V gene, CDR3 protein, CDR3 DNA. The D gene is left open where the match is weak. Clone size is stated in some rows and not others, as once, few, many or a class when expanded.

>few|TRBD2|TRBJ2-7|TRBV7-3
CASSFLAGPSYEQYF
TGTGCCAGCAGCTTTCTAGCGGGACCTTCCTACGAGCAGTACTTC
>-|-|TRBJ1-2|TRBV12-3/TRBV12-4
CASSFSGGAYGYTF
TGTGCCAGCAGTTTTTCGGGGGGCGCCTATGGCTACACCTTC
>once|TRBD1|TRBJ2-7|TRBV11-1
CASIVQETGDQSSYEQYF
TGTGCCAGCATAGTTCAGGAGACAGGGGACCAGAGCTCCTACGAGCAGTACTTC
>many|-|TRBJ1-3|TRBV6-5
CASRKWGSGNTIYF
TGTGCCAGCAGGAAGTGGGGCTCTGGAAACACCATATATTTT
>many|-|TRBJ1-3|TRBV9
CASSVEQVGNTIYF
TGTGCCAGCAGCGTAGAACAGGTTGGAAACACCATATATTTT
>-|TRBD1|TRBJ2-7|TRBV20-1
CSARSRQGVGRVQYF
TGCAGTGCTAGATCGAGACAGGGAGTTGGTAGGGTGCAGTACTTC
>-|-|TRBJ1-2|TRBV11-3
CASSLGAQGGYTF
TGTGCCAGCAGCTTAGGGGCGCAGGGTGGCTACACCTTC
>many|-|TRBJ1-1|TRBV11-2
CASSFNSPSVPFF
TGTGCCAGCAGCTTTAACAGTCCCTCGGTTCCTTTCTTT
>-|-|TRBJ1-4|TRBV4-1
CASSDPVLGEKLFF
TGCGCCAGCAGCGACCCGGTGCTAGGGGAAAAACTGTTTTTT
>many|-|TRBJ2-7|TRBV11-3
CASGGIPYEQYF
TGTGCCAGCGGAGGAATCCCCTACGAGCAGTACTTC
>once|-|TRBJ1-2|TRBV2
CASSEDGDRYGYTF
TGTGCCAGCAGCGAGGACGGGGATAGGTATGGCTACACCTTC